The 26 T cell receptor beta chains reported below all come from one sample, sequenced in a study of identical twins. One entry per CDR3 protein, called by TCRdb with MiXCR from the 5' RACE reads. The sample carries 400,000 to 650,000 distinct CDR3 sequences, approximately 22% recorded once. Separately, the same data were catalogued under a study of T cells expressing NK-cell markers.

Sequenced: CD4+ T cells sorted from blood. Every receptor here comes from a woman under 30 in good health.

This clonotype came up a few times. This chain joins TRBV6-1 and TRBJ2-1; 7 bases line up with TRBD2. Germline V gene sequence: CDR1 MNHNS, CDR2 SASEGT. The length of the CDR3 is 16 residues. Losses at the gene ends were 4 bases for V and 5 bases for J; bases not matched to a gene: 11. The CDR3 region has the DNA TGTGCCAGCAGTGGAAAAGCGGGGCTGGGGGACAATGAGCAGTTCTTC. Its translation is CASSGKAGLGDNEQFF.

This clonotype was recorded many times. V is TRBV29-1 and J is TRBJ2-1; 10 positions match TRBD2. CDR1 and CDR2 (germline): SQVTM, ANQGSEA. After removal of 2 bases from V and 8 bases from J, the junction contained 12 bases not matched to a gene. This CDR3 has 16 residues. Here the CDR3 DNA reads TGCAGCGTTGAAATTCCCTGGCTAGCGGGGGAGGATGAGCAGTTCTTC. Translating gives CSVEIPWLAGEDEQFF.

This clonotype has a handful of counts. This rearrangement joins TRBV20-1 to TRBJ2-2, with TRBD2 identical over 11 bases. This CDR3 spans 16 amino acids. Germline-derived CDR1 and CDR2 are DFQATT and SNEGSKA (reference sequence). J lost 7 bases, V lost 0 bases, and 7 bases had no gene match. As DNA, the CDR3 is TGCAGTGCTAGAGATGTAACTAGCGGGGGCGGCGGGGAGCTGTTTTTT. It translates to CSARDVTSGGGGELFF.

V usage is TRBV27 and J usage is TRBJ2-5, with D possibly being TRBD1 or TRBD2 (5 bases each). V was cut by 6 bases and J by 2 bases, with 10 bases left in between. This CDR3 contains 13 residues. Germline V gene lookup returns CDR1 MNHEY and CDR2 SMNVEV (reference sequence). The CDR3 loop is CASRPGRQETQYF. DNA of the CDR3: TGTGCCAGCAGGCCAGGGAGACAAGAGACCCAGTACTTC.

This clonotype came up many times. The rearrangement links TRBV29-1 to TRBJ2-7; 7 bases align to TRBD1. V trimming: 7 bases; J trimming: 0 bases; junction bases outside the gene matches: 9. Germline lookup yields CDR1 SQVTM and CDR2 ANQGSEA. This CDR3 contains 14 residues. The CDR3 sequence is CSATDRAPSYEQYF. CDR3 DNA sequence: TGCAGCGCCACCGACAGGGCGCCCTCCTACGAGCAGTACTTC.

This clonotype was observed a few times. V gene TRBV12-3 or TRBV12-4 combines with J gene TRBJ2-4; D is perhaps TRBD1 (6 bases). This CDR3 comprises 14 residues. V lost 6 bases and J lost 8, with 17 bases in between. The DNA for the CDR3 is TGTGCCAGCAGCCCACAGCAGGGGATGGACATTCAGTACTTC. Amino acids: CASSPQQGMDIQYF.

This clonotype was recorded a few times. This chain links TRBV4-3 with TRBJ2-3; D unresolved. This CDR3 has 15 amino acids. The V gene's germline CDR1 is LGHNA and CDR2 YSLEER. V lost 0 bases to trimming and J lost 0 bases, with 7 bases between them. The CDR3 region is CASSQDFASTDTQYF. The CDR3 DNA reads TGCGCCAGCAGCCAAGATTTCGCGAGCACAGATACGCAGTATTTT.

This clonotype occurred a few times. This chain uses TRBV10-3 with TRBJ2-1; 9 positions match TRBD2. Germline CDR1 is ENHRY and CDR2 is SYGVKD. The length of the CDR3 is 17 residues. V gave up 9 bases and J gave up 0 bases; unmatched junction bases: 12. CDR3 in amino acids: CAMSGGSSQSSYNEQFF. In DNA form, the CDR3 reads TGTGCCATGAGCGGGGGGTCATCACAGAGCTCCTACAATGAGCAGTTCTTC.

The rearrangement uses TRBV29-1 and TRBJ1-1; 7 nucleotides agree with TRBD1. CDR3 length: 11 amino acids. Germline V CDR1 and CDR2: SQVTM, ANQGSEA. Losses at the gene ends were 7 bases for V and 12 bases for J; bases not matched to a gene: 11. This chain's CDR3 is CSGEDRIGTFF. CDR3 in DNA: TGCAGCGGAGAGGACAGGATCGGAACTTTCTTT.

This chain links TRBV20-1 with TRBJ2-5; 12 bases map to TRBD2. Losses at the gene ends were 3 bases for V and 5 bases for J; bases not matched to a gene: 10. There are 16 residues in the CDR3. Germline CDR1 reads DFQATT; CDR2 reads SNEGSKA (reference sequence). CDR3 nucleotides: TGCAGTGCTAGCGGACTAGCGGGACTTCGGGTGGAGACCCAGTACTTC. It translates to CSASGLAGLRVETQYF.

The chain recombines TRBV7-6 with TRBJ2-7, with D unclear. This CDR3 spans 13 amino acids. Germline V gene data show CDR1 as SGHVS and CDR2 as FNYEAQ. V was clipped by 3 bases and J by 2 bases, with 8 bases between them. The chain's CDR3 is CASSFSQTYEQYF. The CDR3 DNA follows: TGTGCCAGCAGCTTTAGCCAGACCTACGAGCAGTACTTC. Full variable domain (outside the CDR3, taken from reference TRBV7-6 and TRBJ2-7): GAGVSQSPRYKVTKRGQDVALRCDPISGHVSLYWYRQALGQGPEFLTYFNYEAQQDKSGLPNDRFSAERPEGSISTLTIQRTEQRDSAMYRCASSFSQTYEQYFGPGTRLTVT.

This clonotype was seen more than once but under ten times. V usage is TRBV12-3 or TRBV12-4 and J usage is TRBJ1-6, with no clear D. The V and J ends lost 3 bases and 8 bases respectively, with 11 bases between them. This CDR3 comprises 14 residues. CDR3 sequence (DNA): TGTGCCAGCAGTTTTGTGGACGGGGATTCACCCCTCCACTTT. Residues: CASSFVDGDSPLHF.

This chain links TRBV29-1 with TRBJ2-7; D gene ambiguous. This CDR3 is 9 amino acids long. Trimming removed 7 bases from V and 9 bases from J, with 10 bases in between. CDR1 is SQVTM, CDR2 ANQGSEA, per germline. The CDR3 loop reads CSAGIGQYF. The DNA for the CDR3 is TGCAGCGCTGGGATCGGGCAGTACTTC.

This rearrangement joins TRBV12-3 or TRBV12-4 to TRBJ2-1; 12 bases agree with TRBD2. Trimming removed 3 bases from V and 6 bases from J; junction bases left unmatched: 9. CDR3 length: 17 residues. This chain's CDR3 is CASSFPPTSGRGNEQFF. For the CDR3, the DNA is TGTGCCAGCAGTTTCCCCCCGACTAGCGGGAGAGGCAATGAGCAGTTCTTC.

This clonotype turned up a few times. The gene calls are TRBV20-1 and TRBJ2-5; 8 bases are a match to TRBD2. The CDR3 totals 17 residues. Per germline, CDR1 DFQATT and CDR2 SNEGSKA (reference sequence). Germline trimming cut 0 bases from V and 5 bases from J; bases unmatched to any gene: 14. The CDR3 DNA follows: TGCAGTGCTAGAGATTGGGGCCGGACTAGCTTTGGGGAGACCCAGTACTTC. Translated: CSARDWGRTSFGETQYF.

The gene calls are TRBV20-1 and TRBJ2-3; weak D call: TRBD1 (6 bases). Germline CDR1 reads DFQATT; CDR2 reads SNEGSKA (reference sequence). Trimming removed 5 bases at V and 4 bases at J, with 13 bases between. The CDR3 runs 13 residues. CDR3 nucleotide sequence: TGCAGTGCTCCGGGACATGGGGCAGATACGCAGTATTTT. Translation: CSAPGHGADTQYF.

This rearrangement joins TRBV24-1 to TRBJ2-5; the match to TRBD2 covers 8 bases. V was pared by 4 bases and J by 5 bases, with 8 bases of the junction left unmatched. This CDR3 comprises 15 residues. Germline CDR1 is KGHDR and CDR2 is SFDVKD. In DNA, the CDR3 is TGTGCCACCAGTGACTCGGGAGGGGAAGGGGAGACCCAGTACTTC. It is translated as CATSDSGGEGETQYF.

Only a few counts were recorded for this clonotype. The chain links TRBV29-1 to TRBJ1-1; tentatively, D is TRBD1 (5 bases). CDR3 length: 13 residues. V was cut by 8 bases and J by 1 base, with 14 bases left in between. The germline V gene encodes CDR1 SQVTM and CDR2 ANQGSEA. This CDR3 is CSHKGEANTEAFF. DNA of the CDR3: TGCAGCCACAAAGGGGAGGCGAACACTGAAGCTTTCTTT.

The sample holds many counts of this clonotype. The chain is built from TRBV12-3 or TRBV12-4 and TRBJ1-2; a possible D gene is TRBD1 (5 bases). The length of the CDR3 is 14 residues. V gave up 3 bases and J gave up 5 bases, with 13 bases separating them. The CDR3, as DNA: TGTGCCAGCAGTTTCGGCGGCAGGACATATGGCTACACCTTC. The encoded protein is CASSFGGRTYGYTF.

This chain connects TRBV5-5 to TRBJ1-1; D remains ambiguous. The CDR3 length is 14 residues. V lost 0 bases and J 5 bases, leaving 11 bases between the germline ends. The V gene's germline CDR1 is SGHKS and CDR2 YYEKEE (reference sequence). CDR3 amino acids: CASSLGGIGTEAFF. CDR3 in DNA: TGTGCCAGCAGCTTGGGTGGGATTGGGACTGAAGCTTTCTTT.

Regarding this clonotype: Relative to the germline gene, one junction end is altered; a read error may explain this. The chain recombines TRBV2 with TRBJ2-3, with 9 bases aligning to TRBD1. Germline CDR1 is SNHLY and CDR2 is FYNNEI. There are 15 residues in the CDR3. Here the CDR3 reads CASSEDRGSKDTQYF. The CDR3 DNA reads TGTGCCAGCAGTGAGGACAGGGGAAGCAAAGATACGCAGTATTTT. Supplemented by reference TRBV2 and TRBJ2-3, the full variable domain reads EPEVTQTPSHQVTQMGQEVILRCVPISNHLYFYWYRQILGQKVEFLVSFYNNEISEKSEIFDDQFSVERPDGSNFTLKIRSTKLEDSAMYFCASSEDRGSKDTQYFGPGTRLTVL.

The CDR3, as DNA: TGCGCCAGCAGCTTGGATGTGGGGGGGGCTAATGAGCAGTTCTTC. Translated: CASSLDVGGANEQFF. The chain joins TRBV5-1 to TRBJ2-1; possible D gene TRBD2, 7 bases. V shed 0 bases and J shed 7 bases, with 14 bases lying between them. CDR1 is SGHRS, CDR2 YFSETQ, per germline. CDR3 length equals 15 residues. Looking up the rest from reference TRBV5-1 and TRBJ2-1 gives the full variable domain: KAGVTQTPRYLIKTRGQQVTLSCSPISGHRSVSWYQQTPGQGLQFLFEYFSETQRNKGNFPGRFSGRQFSNSRSEMNVSTLELGDSALYLCASSLDVGGANEQFFGPGTRLTVL.

The V and J genes are TRBV5-1 and TRBJ2-3; D is ambiguous. The V and J ends lost 3 bases and 0 bases respectively, with 8 bases between them. The germline V gene encodes CDR1 SGHRS and CDR2 YFSETQ. This CDR3 region has 14 residues. The CDR3 region is CASSSRYSTDTQYF. The DNA for the CDR3 is TGCGCCAGCAGCTCAAGGTACAGCACAGATACGCAGTATTTT.

The rearrangement joins TRBV18 to TRBJ2-7; D might be TRBD2 (6 bases). Trimming left V 2 bases short and J 3 bases short, with 14 bases between. The CDR3 sequence is 15 residues long. Germline V gene sequence: CDR1 KGHSH, CDR2 LQKENI. This chain's CDR3 is CASSPGGTALYEQYF. The CDR3 DNA sequence: TGTGCCAGCTCACCAGGAGGGACGGCTCTCTACGAGCAGTACTTC.

This clonotype was seen a few times. The rearrangement uses TRBV9 and TRBJ2-3; 10 positions agree with TRBD2. The trim removed 2 bases at V and 0 bases at J, leaving 3 bases unmatched. Per the germline V gene, CDR1 is SGDLS and CDR2 is YYNGEE. There are 16 residues in the CDR3. DNA for the CDR3: TGTGCCAGCAGCGTTGGACTAGCGGTTAGCACAGATACGCAGTATTTT. This sequence encodes CASSVGLAVSTDTQYF.

This clonotype was found a few times. The V and J genes are TRBV12-3 or TRBV12-4 and TRBJ2-5; unclear D gene. Trimming removed 3 bases from V and 3 bases from J, with 5 bases in between. CDR3 length: 12 amino acids. This CDR3 is CASSFGKETQYF. The CDR3 DNA reads as TGTGCCAGCAGTTTTGGAAAAGAGACCCAGTACTTC.